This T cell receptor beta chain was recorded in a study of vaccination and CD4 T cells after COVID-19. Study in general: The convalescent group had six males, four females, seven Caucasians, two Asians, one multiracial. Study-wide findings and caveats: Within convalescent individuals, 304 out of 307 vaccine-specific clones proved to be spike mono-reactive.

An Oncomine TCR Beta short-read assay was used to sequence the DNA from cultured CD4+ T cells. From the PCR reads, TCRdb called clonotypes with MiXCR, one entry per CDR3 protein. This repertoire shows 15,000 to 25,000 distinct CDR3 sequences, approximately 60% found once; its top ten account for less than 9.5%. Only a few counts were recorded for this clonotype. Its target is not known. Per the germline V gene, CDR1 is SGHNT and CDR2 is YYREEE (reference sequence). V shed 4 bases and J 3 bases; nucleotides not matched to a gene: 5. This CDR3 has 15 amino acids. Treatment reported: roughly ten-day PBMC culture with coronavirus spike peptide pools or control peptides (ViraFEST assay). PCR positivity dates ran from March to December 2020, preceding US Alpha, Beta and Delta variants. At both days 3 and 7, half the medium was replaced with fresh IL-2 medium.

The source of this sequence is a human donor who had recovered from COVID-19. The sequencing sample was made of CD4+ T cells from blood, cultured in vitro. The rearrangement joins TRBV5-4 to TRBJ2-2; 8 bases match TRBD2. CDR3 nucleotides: TGTGCCAGCAGCCTGACTAGCGTATACACCGGGGAGCTGTTTTTT. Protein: CASSLTSVYTGELFF.